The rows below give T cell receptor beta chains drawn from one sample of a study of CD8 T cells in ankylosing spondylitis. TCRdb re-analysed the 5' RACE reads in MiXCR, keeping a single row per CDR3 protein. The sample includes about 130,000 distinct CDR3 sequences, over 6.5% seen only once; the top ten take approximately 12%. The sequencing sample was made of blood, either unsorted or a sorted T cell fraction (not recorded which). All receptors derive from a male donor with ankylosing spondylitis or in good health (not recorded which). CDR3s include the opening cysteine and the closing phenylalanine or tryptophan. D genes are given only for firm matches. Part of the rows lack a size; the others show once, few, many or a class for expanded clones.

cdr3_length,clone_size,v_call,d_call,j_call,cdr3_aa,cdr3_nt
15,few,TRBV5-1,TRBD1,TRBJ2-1,CASRPAGQGSNEQFF,TGCGCCAGCAGGCCAGCGGGACAGGGGAGCAATGAGCAGTTCTTC
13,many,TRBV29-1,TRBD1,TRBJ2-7,CSPSGQGAEEQYF,TGCAGCCCATCTGGACAGGGGGCGGAGGAGCAGTACTTC
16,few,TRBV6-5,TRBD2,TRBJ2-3,CASSSLAGGLGDTQYF,TGTGCCAGCAGTTCTCTAGCGGGGGGGCTGGGAGATACGCAGTATTTT
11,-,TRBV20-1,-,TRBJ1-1,CSAKSPTEAFF,TGCAGTGCCAAGAGCCCCACTGAAGCTTTCTTT
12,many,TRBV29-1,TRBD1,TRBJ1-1,CSVDRAPTEAFF,TGCAGTGTCGACAGGGCCCCAACTGAAGCTTTCTTT
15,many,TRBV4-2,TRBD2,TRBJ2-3,CASSQTSGYTDTQYF,TGTGCCAGCAGCCAAACTAGCGGTTACACAGATACGCAGTATTTT
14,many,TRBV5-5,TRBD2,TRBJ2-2,CASSLASGTGELFF,TGTGCCAGCAGCTTGGCTAGCGGGACCGGGGAGCTGTTTTTT
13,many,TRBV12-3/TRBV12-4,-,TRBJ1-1,CASSFSGVTEAFF,TGTGCCAGCAGTTTTTCAGGGGTAACTGAAGCTTTCTTT
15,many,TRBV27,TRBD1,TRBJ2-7,CASSPITTGVREQYF,TGTGCCAGCAGTCCGATTACGACAGGGGTGAGAGAGCAGTACTTC
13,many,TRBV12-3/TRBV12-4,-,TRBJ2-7,CASSLIRDHEQYF,TGTGCCAGCAGTTTAATAAGGGACCACGAGCAGTACTTC
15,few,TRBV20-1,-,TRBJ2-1,CSARGSTAQLNEQFF,TGCAGTGCTAGAGGTAGTACCGCACAACTGAATGAGCAGTTCTTC
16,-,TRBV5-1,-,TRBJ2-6,CASSPRQSSGANVLTF,TGCGCCAGCAGCCCCCGACAGAGCTCTGGGGCCAACGTCCTGACTTTC
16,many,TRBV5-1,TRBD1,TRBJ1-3,CASSLLTQGAGNTIYF,TGCGCCAGCAGCTTGCTTACACAGGGGGCCGGAAACACCATATATTTT
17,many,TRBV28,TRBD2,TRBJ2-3,CASSSSASGRVTDTQYF,TGTGCCAGCAGTTCCTCGGCTAGCGGGAGAGTCACAGATACGCAGTATTTT
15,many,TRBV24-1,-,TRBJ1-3,CATSDPDTAGNTIYF,TGTGCCACCAGTGACCCTGACACGGCTGGAAACACCATATATTTT
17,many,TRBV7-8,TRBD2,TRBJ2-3,CASSPRTSGRRRDTQYF,TGTGCCAGCAGCCCCCGGACTAGCGGGAGGAGGCGAGATACGCAGTATTTT
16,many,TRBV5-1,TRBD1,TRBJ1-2,CASSFWGTEANYGYTF,TGCGCCAGCAGCTTTTGGGGGACAGAAGCTAACTATGGCTACACCTTC
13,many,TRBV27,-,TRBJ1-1,CASSFVESTEAFF,TGTGCCAGCAGTTTCGTGGAGTCCACTGAAGCTTTCTTT
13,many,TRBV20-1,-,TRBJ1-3,CSAPRALGSTIYF,TGCAGTGCTCCCCGGGCCCTAGGAAGCACCATATATTTT
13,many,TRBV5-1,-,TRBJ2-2,CASSRGNSGELFF,TGCGCCAGCAGCCGGGGAAACAGCGGGGAGCTGTTTTTT
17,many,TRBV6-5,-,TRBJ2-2,CASSSDPAGPSTGELFF,TGTGCCAGCAGTTCAGACCCGGCCGGGCCCTCCACCGGGGAGCTGTTTTTT
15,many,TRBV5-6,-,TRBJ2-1,CASSLKQGISNEQFF,TGTGCCAGCAGCTTAAAGCAGGGTATAAGTAATGAGCAGTTCTTC
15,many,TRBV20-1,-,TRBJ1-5,CSAREAGVSNQPQHF,TGCAGTGCTAGAGAAGCGGGGGTGAGCAATCAGCCCCAGCATTTT
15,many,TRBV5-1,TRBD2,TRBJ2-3,CASSPGLAGADTQYF,TGCGCCAGCAGCCCGGGACTAGCGGGAGCAGATACGCAGTATTTT
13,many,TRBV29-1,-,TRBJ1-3,CSVEAGSGNTIYF,TGCAGCGTTGAAGCTGGTTCTGGAAACACCATATATTTT
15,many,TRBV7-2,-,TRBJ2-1,CASSSDLSSYNEQFF,TGTGCCAGCAGCTCGGACCTGAGCTCCTACAATGAGCAGTTCTTC
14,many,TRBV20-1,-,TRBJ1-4,CSAVDGWYREKLFF,TGCAGTGCTGTGGACGGCTGGTATCGGGAAAAACTGTTTTTT
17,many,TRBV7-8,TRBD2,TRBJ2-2,CASSPNRSGRGTGELFF,TGTGCCAGCAGCCCCAACCGTAGCGGGAGGGGAACCGGGGAGCTGTTTTTT
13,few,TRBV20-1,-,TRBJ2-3,CSAVWGERDTQYF,TGCAGTGCCGTCTGGGGGGAACGAGATACGCAGTATTTT
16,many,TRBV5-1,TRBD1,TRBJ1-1,CASSSEGTGENTEAFF,TGCGCCAGCAGCTCCGAGGGGACAGGAGAGAACACTGAAGCTTTCTTT
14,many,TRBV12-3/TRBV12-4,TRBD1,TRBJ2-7,CASRPSDRAGEQYF,TGTGCCAGCAGGCCATCGGACAGGGCCGGCGAGCAGTACTTC
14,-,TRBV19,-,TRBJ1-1,CASSIGRGNTEAFF,TGTGCCAGTAGTATTGGCAGGGGGAACACTGAAGCTTTCTTT
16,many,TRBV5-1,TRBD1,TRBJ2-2,CASSPQTGGYTGELFF,TGCGCCAGCAGCCCCCAGACAGGGGGCTACACCGGGGAGCTGTTTTTT
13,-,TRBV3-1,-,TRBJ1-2,CASSHRTNYGYTF,TGTGCCAGCAGCCACCGAACTAACTATGGCTACACCTTC
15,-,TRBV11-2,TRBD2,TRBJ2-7,CASSTSGANSYEQYF,TGTGCCAGCAGCACTAGCGGGGCGAATTCCTACGAGCAGTACTTC
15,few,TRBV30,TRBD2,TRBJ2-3,CAWTGLAGGIQGKYF,TGTGCCTGGACGGGCCTGGCGGGAGGGATACAAGGGAAGTATTTT
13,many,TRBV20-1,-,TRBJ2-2,CSASEGYTGELFF,TGCAGTGCTAGTGAGGGCTACACCGGGGAGCTGTTTTTT
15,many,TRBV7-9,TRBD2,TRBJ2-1,CASSSTSGGAGEQFF,TGTGCCAGCAGCTCGACTAGCGGGGGGGCAGGTGAGCAGTTCTTC
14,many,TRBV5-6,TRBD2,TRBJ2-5,CASTQTSGSETQYF,TGTGCCAGCACCCAGACTAGCGGGAGCGAGACCCAGTACTTC
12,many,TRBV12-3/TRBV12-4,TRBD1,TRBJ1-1,CAGVRGQTEAFF,TGTGCCGGGGTAAGGGGGCAAACTGAAGCTTTCTTT
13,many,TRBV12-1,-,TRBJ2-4,CAILDKAKNIQYF,TGTGCCATCCTGGACAAGGCCAAAAACATTCAGTACTTC
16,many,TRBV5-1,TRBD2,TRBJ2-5,CASSPTRTSGQETQYF,TGCGCCAGCAGCCCAACCCGGACTAGCGGGCAAGAGACCCAGTACTTC
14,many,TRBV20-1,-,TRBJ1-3,CSANQGPVPNTIYF,TGCAGTGCTAACCAGGGGCCGGTCCCGAACACCATATATTTT
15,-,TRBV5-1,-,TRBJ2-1,CASSLVSGYPNEQFF,TGCGCCAGCAGCTTGGTCTCAGGGTACCCAAATGAGCAGTTCTTC
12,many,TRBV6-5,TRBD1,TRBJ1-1,CASSRTGTEAFF,TGTGCCAGCAGTAGGACAGGGACTGAAGCTTTCTTT
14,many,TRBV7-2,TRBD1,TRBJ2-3,CASSGRTGKDTQYF,TGTGCCAGCAGCGGGCGGACAGGGAAGGATACGCAGTATTTT
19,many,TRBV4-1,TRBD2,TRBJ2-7,CASSQDFEKGRGGFYEQYF,TGCGCCAGCAGCCAAGATTTCGAGAAAGGGCGCGGGGGGTTCTACGAGCAGTACTTC
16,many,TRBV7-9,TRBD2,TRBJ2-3,CASSLGTSDHTDTQYF,TGTGCCAGCAGCTTAGGGACTAGCGATCACACAGATACGCAGTATTTT
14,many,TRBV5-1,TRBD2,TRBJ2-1,CASSLAGGHNEQFF,TGCGCCAGCAGCTTGGCGGGGGGGCACAATGAGCAGTTCTTC
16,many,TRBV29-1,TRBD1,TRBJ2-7,CSVIISGTGLGYEQYF,TGCAGCGTGATAATATCCGGGACAGGACTTGGCTACGAGCAGTACTTC
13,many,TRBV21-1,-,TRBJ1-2,CASRLSGVYGYTF,TGTGCCAGCAGATTGTCGGGAGTCTATGGCTACACCTTC
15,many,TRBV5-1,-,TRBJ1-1,CASSTTGQTNTEAFF,TGCGCCAGCAGCACCACGGGACAAACGAACACTGAAGCTTTCTTT
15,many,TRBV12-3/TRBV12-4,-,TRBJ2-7,CASRVGPGAIYEQYF,TGTGCCAGCAGAGTGGGACCAGGGGCGATCTACGAGCAGTACTTC
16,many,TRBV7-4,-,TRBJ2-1,CASSFSPRGSYNEQFF,TGTGCCAGCAGCTTTAGCCCCAGAGGCTCCTACAATGAGCAGTTCTTC
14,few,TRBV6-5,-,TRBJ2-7,CASSSPDRNYEQYF,TGTGCCAGCAGTTCCCCTGACAGAAACTACGAGCAGTACTTC